This T cell receptor (beta chain) was sequenced in a study of blood T cell repertoires in COVID-19 (TCRdb year 2020). Broadly, across the study: Samples covering the acute and convalescent phases of COVID-19 were provided by collaborators in the United States, Italy and Spain. The material from the prospective study consisted of cDNA or gDNA derived from T cells, B-cell-depleted T cells, or PBMCs. Subjects who had been exposed to COVID-19, were actively infected with it, or had recovered from it provided the deeply sampled blood TCRbeta repertoires that made up the dataset. The repertoires were released in a freely available public database meant as a resource for research on the immune response to SARS-CoV-2. Samples were obtained from the ongoing ImmuneRACE study (first 160 participants) and from 1,254 subjects provided by 6 global collaborators. Sample metadata almost always included a de-identified subject ID, COVID-19 status, age in years and sex. HLA class I and class II types, where available, came from metadata supplied by the sample provider rather than from assay-based typing.

The collaborating institutions used their own protocols to collect whole blood in K2EDTA tubes. Collaborator samples were shipped for TCRbeta analysis as frozen whole blood, isolated PBMCs, or DNA extracted from either sample type. Concerning this clone: What this receptor recognizes is not known. No base quality information exists; no much larger clone differs at one position.

The paper as a whole reports these results and caveats: The amount of clinical and demographic metadata varied by source and participant and was provided uncurated.

Deletion took 5 bases off V and 2 bases off J, with a span of 10 bases between the germline ends. From cysteine to phenylalanine, the CDR3 is 13 amino acids long. Only the CDR3 DNA stays, 39 bases, in frame from base 1. Looking up the germline V gene yields CDR1 SGHRS and CDR2 YFSETQ. TCRbeta CDR3 regions were amplified from genomic DNA by means of the immunoSEQ Assay, a bias-controlled multiplex PCR. The authors' pipeline ran thus. The number of nucleated cells in each sample was estimated by amplification of reference gene primers within the assay. To quantify the absolute abundance of each unique TCRbeta CDR3 rearrangement, sequence reads were collapsed and filtered. For each sample, productive Simpson clonality was calculated as the square root of Simpson's diversity index across productive rearrangements. This immuneACCESS table, as held by TCRdb, lists in-frame sequences with V and J called but not all clones. Of the missing ones, under half trace to an unresolved V gene in checked studies; the others have no known cause. V and J calls and clone size come straight from that table; D and trimming were deduced from the DNA. The sample yields roughly 220,000 clones; roughly 80% were counted once. Together, the top ten hold around 5.1% of the sample.

The sequenced material came from peripheral blood. The chain couples TRBV5-1 to TRBJ1-2; confidence is insufficient to name the D gene. The origin of this receptor is a woman in her 70s with acute or convalescent COVID-19. The sequenced DNA is TGCGCCAGCAGGGCTCAGTCGAACTATGGCTACACCTTC. It specifies CASRAQSNYGYTF.